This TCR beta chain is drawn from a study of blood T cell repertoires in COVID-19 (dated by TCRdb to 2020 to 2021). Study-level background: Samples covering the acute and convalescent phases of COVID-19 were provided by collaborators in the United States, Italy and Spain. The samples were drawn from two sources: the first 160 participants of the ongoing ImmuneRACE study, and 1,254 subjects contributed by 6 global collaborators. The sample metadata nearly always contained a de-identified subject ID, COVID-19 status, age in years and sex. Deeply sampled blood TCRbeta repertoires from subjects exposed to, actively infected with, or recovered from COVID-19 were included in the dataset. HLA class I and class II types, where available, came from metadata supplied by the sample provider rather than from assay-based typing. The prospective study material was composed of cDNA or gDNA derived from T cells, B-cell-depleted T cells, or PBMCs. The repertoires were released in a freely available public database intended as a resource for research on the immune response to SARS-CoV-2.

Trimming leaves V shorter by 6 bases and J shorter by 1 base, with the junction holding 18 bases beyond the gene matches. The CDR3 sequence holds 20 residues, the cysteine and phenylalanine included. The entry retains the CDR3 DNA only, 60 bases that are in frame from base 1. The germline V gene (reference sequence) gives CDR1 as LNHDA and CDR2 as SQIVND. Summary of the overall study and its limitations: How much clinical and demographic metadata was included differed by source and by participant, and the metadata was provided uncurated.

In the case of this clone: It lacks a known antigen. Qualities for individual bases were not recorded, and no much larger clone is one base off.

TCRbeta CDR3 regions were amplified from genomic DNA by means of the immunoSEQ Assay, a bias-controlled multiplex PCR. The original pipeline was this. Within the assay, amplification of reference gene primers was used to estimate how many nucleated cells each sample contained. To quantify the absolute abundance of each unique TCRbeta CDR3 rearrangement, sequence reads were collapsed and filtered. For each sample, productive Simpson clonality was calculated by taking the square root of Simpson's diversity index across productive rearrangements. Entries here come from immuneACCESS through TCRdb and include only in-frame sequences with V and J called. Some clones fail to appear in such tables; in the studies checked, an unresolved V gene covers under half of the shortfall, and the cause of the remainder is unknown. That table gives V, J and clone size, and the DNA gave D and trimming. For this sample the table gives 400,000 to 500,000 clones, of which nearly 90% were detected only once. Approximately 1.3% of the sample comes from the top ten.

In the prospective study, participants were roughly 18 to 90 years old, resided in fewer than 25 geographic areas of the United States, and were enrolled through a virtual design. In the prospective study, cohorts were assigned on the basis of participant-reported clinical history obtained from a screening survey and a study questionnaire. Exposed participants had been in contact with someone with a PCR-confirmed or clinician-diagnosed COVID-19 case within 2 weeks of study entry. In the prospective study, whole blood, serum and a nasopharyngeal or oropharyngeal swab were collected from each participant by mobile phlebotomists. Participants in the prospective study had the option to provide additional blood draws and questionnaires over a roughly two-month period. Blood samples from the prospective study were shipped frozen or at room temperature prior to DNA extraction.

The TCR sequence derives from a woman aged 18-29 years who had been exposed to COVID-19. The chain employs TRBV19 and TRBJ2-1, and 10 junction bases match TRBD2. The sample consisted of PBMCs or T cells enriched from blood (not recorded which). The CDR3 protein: CASSQEAGGPYTGSYNEQFF. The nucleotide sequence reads TGTGCCAGTAGCCAAGAAGCGGGGGGGCCGTATACCGGGTCCTACAATGAGCAGTTCTTC.